This paragraph covers one T cell receptor beta chain sequence. What it binds is not known. Sample barcodes and UMIs were carried by the TCR alpha and TCR beta cDNA libraries that 5'RACE generated with constant-segment primers. TCRdb itself ran the 5' RACE reads through MiXCR, one entry per CDR3 protein. The data show 400,000 or so distinct CDR3 sequences, with around 20% seen just once and about 8.1% held by the top ten. The record originates from a study of T-cell memory formation after mild COVID-19. The study's findings and limits: Confirmation of SARS-CoV-2 specificity was lacking for second-wave clones peaking day 37. Pre-infection memory harbored some responding clones, suggesting cross-reactive memory joined. Whereas later expanders leaned CD4+, clones contracting day 15 to 85 showed a balanced CD4/CD8 makeup.

CDR1 is SQVTM and CDR2 is ANQGSEA in the germline V gene. V gave up 7 bases and J gave up 6 bases, with 24 bases separating them. This CDR3 is built from 15 residues. This TCR derives from an adult woman who had mild COVID-19 (a few samples of this study predate the infection). Cell type and time point are not known. Material for sequencing was PBMCs or a T cell subset sorted from them (not recorded which). The genes are TRBV29-1 and TRBJ1-2; D is undetermined. Here the CDR3 DNA reads TGCAGCGCCATACGGGCATGGAATGGAAGGCATGGCTACACCTTC. Translation gives CSAIRAWNGRHGYTF.